This T cell receptor (beta chain) was sequenced during a study of OX40 agonist ivuxolimab in advanced cancers. Repertoires were generated with immunoSEQ multiplex PCR, while TCRdb's copy carries only in-frame clones and drops some. Of tens of thousands of clones in the sample, 65% to 80% were seen once. Per the germline V gene, CDR1 is SGHTA and CDR2 is FQGNSA. The length of the CDR3 is 13 residues. The sequence derives from an adult with an advanced solid tumor such as melanoma, head and neck, liver or kidney cancer. The chain links TRBV7-2 to TRBJ2-5, with D tentatively TRBD2 (5 bases). The DNA end favors TRBJ2-7, so the J call may be wrong. This sample comprised CD4+ or CD8+ T cells sorted from blood, obtained in a trial of the OX40 agonist ivuxolimab. CDR3 sequence reads: CASSVDGAYEQYF. CDR3 nucleotide sequence: TGTGCCAGCAGCGTGGACGGGGCCTACGAGCAGTACTTC.